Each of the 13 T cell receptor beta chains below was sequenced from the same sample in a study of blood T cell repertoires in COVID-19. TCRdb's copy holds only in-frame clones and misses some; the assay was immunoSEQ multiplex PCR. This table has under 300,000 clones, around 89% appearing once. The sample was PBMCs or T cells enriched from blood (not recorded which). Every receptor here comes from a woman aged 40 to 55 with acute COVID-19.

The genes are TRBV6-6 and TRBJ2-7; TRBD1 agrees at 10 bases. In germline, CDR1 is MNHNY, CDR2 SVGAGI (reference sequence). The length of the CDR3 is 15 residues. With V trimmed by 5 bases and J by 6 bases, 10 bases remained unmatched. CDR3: CASSRTGTGVSEQYV. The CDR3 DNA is TGTGCCAGCAGTCGCACCGGGACAGGGGTCAGCGAGCAGTACGTC.

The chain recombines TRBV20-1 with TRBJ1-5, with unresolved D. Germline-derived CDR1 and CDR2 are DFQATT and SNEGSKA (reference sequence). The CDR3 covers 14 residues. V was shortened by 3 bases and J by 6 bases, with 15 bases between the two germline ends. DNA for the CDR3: TGCAGTGCTAGTGGTGCGGGGTTAAGTCAGCCCCAGCATTTT. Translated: CSASGAGLSQPQHF.

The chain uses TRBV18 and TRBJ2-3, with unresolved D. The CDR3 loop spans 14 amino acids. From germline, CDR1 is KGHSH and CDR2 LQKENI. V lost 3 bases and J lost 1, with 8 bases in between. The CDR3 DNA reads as TGTGCCAGCTCACCTTACCAGGGCACAGATACGCAGTATTTT. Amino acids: CASSPYQGTDTQYF. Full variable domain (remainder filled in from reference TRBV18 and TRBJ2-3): NAGVMQNPRHLVRRRGQEARLRCSPMKGHSHVYWYRQLPEEGLKFMVYLQKENIIDESGMPKERFSAEFPKEGPSILRIQQVVRGDSAAYFCASSPYQGTDTQYFGPGTRLTVL.

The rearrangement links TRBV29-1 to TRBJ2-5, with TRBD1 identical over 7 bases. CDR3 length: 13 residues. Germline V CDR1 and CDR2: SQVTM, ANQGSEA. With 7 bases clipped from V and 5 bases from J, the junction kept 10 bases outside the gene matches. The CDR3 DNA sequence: TGCAGCGCCCTTGACAGGGTACGGGAGACCCAGTACTTC. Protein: CSALDRVRETQYF.

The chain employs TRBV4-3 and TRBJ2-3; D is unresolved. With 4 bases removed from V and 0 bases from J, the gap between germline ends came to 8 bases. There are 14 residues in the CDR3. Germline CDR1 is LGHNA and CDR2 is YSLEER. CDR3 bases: TGCGCCAGCAGCCCGTCGGGTAGCACAGATACGCAGTATTTT. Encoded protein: CASSPSGSTDTQYF.

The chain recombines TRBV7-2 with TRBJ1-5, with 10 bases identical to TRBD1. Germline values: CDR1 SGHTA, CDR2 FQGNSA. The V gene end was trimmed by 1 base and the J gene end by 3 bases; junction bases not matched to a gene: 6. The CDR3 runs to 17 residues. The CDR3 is CASSLVGTGAINQPQHF. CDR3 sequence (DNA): TGTGCCAGCAGCTTAGTCGGGACAGGGGCGATCAATCAGCCCCAGCATTTT.

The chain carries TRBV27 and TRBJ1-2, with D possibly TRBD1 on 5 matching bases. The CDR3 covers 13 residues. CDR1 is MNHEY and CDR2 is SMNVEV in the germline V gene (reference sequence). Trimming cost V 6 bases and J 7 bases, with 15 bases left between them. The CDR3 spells CASRLSGVGGYTF. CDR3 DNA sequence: TGTGCCAGCAGACTATCGGGGGTGGGTGGCTACACCTTC.

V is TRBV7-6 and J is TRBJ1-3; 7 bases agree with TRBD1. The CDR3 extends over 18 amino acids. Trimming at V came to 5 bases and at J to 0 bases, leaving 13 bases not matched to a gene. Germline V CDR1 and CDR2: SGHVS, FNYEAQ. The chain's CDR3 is CASSNVPGQRLSGNTIYF. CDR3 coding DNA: TGTGCCAGCAGCAACGTCCCGGGACAGCGACTCTCTGGAAACACCATATATTTT.

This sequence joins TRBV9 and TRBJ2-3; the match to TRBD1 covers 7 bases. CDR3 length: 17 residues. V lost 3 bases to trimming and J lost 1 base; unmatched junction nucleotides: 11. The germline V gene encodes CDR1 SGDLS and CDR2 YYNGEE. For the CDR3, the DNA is TGTGCCAGCAGCGACGGACAGGTCATCAGACGCACAGATACGCAGTATTTT. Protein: CASSDGQVIRRTDTQYF.

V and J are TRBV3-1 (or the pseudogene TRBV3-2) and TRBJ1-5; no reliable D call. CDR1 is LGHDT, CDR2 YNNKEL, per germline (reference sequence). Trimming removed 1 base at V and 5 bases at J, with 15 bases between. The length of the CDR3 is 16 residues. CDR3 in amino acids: CASSQASVGGDQPQHF. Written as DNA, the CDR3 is TGTGCCAGCAGCCAAGCCTCAGTAGGCGGGGATCAGCCCCAGCATTTT.

The CDR3 here is CASSRGAVGQPQHF. The CDR3 DNA reads as TGTGCCAGCAGCCGCGGGGCAGTGGGTCAGCCCCAGCATTTT. V gene TRBV11-2 combines with J gene TRBJ1-5; maybe TRBD1 (5 bases). CDR1 is SGHAT and CDR2 is FQNNGV in the germline V gene. Trimming removed 5 bases at V and 6 bases at J, with 14 bases between. This CDR3 comprises 14 residues.

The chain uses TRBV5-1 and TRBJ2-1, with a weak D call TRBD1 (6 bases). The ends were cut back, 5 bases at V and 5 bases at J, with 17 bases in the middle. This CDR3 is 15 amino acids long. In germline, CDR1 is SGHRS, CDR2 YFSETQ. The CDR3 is CASRIEGQPHNEQFF. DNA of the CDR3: TGCGCCAGCAGGATTGAGGGACAACCCCACAATGAGCAGTTCTTC.

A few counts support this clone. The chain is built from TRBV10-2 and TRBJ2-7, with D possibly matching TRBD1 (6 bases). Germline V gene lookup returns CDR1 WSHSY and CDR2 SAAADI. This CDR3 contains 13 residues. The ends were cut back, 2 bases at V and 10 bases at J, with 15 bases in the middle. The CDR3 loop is CASSESLGAPQYF. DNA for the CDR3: TGCGCCAGCAGTGAGAGTCTGGGGGCCCCTCAGTACTTC.